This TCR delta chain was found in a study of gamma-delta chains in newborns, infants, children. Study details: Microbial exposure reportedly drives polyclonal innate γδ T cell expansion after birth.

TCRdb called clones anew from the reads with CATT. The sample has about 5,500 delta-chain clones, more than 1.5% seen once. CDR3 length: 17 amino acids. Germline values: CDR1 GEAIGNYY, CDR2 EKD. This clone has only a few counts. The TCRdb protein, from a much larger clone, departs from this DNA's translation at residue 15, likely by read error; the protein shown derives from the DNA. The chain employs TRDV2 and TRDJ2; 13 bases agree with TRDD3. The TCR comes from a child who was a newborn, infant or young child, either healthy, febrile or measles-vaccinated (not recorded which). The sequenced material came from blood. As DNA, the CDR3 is TGTGCCTGTGACATACTGGGGGATACGCCTTTGACAGCACAACCCTTCTTT. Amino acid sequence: CACDILGDTPLTAQPFF.